Sequencing of this T cell receptor (beta chain) was carried out in a study of tissue T cells after allogeneic stem cell transplantation. Repertoires were generated with immunoSEQ multiplex PCR, while TCRdb's copy carries only in-frame clones and drops some. The sample has under 7,500 clones; roughly 56% are singletons. This clone has only a few counts. CDR3 length equals 15 residues. The receptor was isolated from a female donor aged 60 or older with lung cancer. The J gene is TRBJ2-2, the V gene TRBV21-1; the table gives TRBD1 as D, unverified against the DNA. TRBV21-1 is marked as a pseudogene. The sample here was duodenum tissue, taken at autopsy. CDR3 in amino acids: CASRTGDPNTGELFF. The CDR3, as DNA: TGTGCCAGCCGGACAGGGGATCCGAACACCGGGGAGCTGTTTTTT.